This T cell receptor beta chain was captured in a study of T-cell memory formation after mild COVID-19. TCRdb independently ran MiXCR on the 5' RACE reads; one entry per CDR3 protein. The data show a few hundred thousand distinct CDR3 sequences, 20% to 25% seen once. Study-wide points: Later expanders leaned CD4+, whereas day 15 to 85 contracting clones were balanced CD4/CD8.

With 10 bases removed from V and 3 bases from J, the gap between germline ends came to 17 bases. Per germline, CDR1 SGDLS and CDR2 YYNGEE. The CDR3 is 14 residues long. This clonotype was counted a few times. The antigen is undetermined. This TCR was recovered from an adult woman who had mild COVID-19 (a few samples of this study predate the infection). Cell type and time point are not known. The sequenced sample consisted of PBMCs or a T cell subset sorted from them (not recorded which). The V and J genes are TRBV9 and TRBJ1-3, with D uncertain. CDR3 sequence (DNA): TGTGCCTGCCCCGACGTCCCTGTTGGAAACACCATATATTTT. It encodes CACPDVPVGNTIYF.